These 7 T cell receptor beta chains share one sample of origin, sequenced in a study of blood T cell repertoires in COVID-19 (dated by TCRdb to 2020 to 2021). The library came from the immunoSEQ multiplex PCR assay. TCRdb obtained this table from immuneACCESS and retained in-frame rearrangements with V and J assigned. These tables miss some clones; where compared with another copy, unresolved V genes account for less than half of the shortfall, and the remainder is unexplained. Counted in this sample were some 120,000 clones; 81% of them appeared once. The ten largest clonotypes hold 3.5% to 4.5% of the sample. Material: peripheral blood. The receptors were gathered from a woman between 45 and 65 years old with acute or convalescent COVID-19.

The V and J genes are TRBV19 and TRBJ1-1; tentative D call: TRBD1 (6 bases). The germline CDR1 and CDR2 sequences are LNHDA and SQIVND (reference sequence). The CDR3 runs 15 residues. V was clipped by 9 bases and J by 5 bases, with 22 bases between them. CDR3 nucleotides: TGTGCCAGCCTAAGAGGGGGGGCCGCGGGGACTGAAGCTTTCTTT. Residues: CASLRGGAAGTEAFF.

The chain couples TRBV4-1 to TRBJ2-5; 9 positions agree with TRBD1. With 2 bases clipped from V and 5 bases from J, the junction kept 6 bases outside the gene matches. In germline, CDR1 is MGHRA, CDR2 YSYEKL. The CDR3 is 15 residues long. CDR3 region: CASSQITGGMETQYF. The CDR3 nucleotides are TGCGCCAGCAGCCAAATCACAGGGGGCATGGAGACCCAGTACTTC.

Details on this clone: The junction shows a germline mismatch at one end, possibly a read error. The gene calls are TRBV7-7 and TRBJ2-1, with a possible D match to TRBD1 (5 bases). Germline CDR1 is SSHAT and CDR2 is FNYEAQ (reference sequence). This CDR3 is built from 13 residues. The CDR3 reads CASSLDSNNEQFF. In DNA form, the CDR3 reads TGTGCTAGCAGCTTAGACAGCAACAATGAGCAGTTCTTC. The entire variable domain, with the rest obtained from reference TRBV7-7 and TRBJ2-1, is as follows: GAGVSQSPRYKVTKRGQDVTLRCDPISSHATLYWYQQALGQGPEFLTYFNYEAQPDKSGLPSDRFSAERPEGSISTLTIQRTEQRDSAMYRCASSLDSNNEQFFGPGTRLTVL.

The V gene is TRBV3-1 (or the pseudogene TRBV3-2), the J gene TRBJ2-5; 11 nucleotides line up with TRBD2. This CDR3 is built from 15 residues. CDR1 is LGHDT, CDR2 YNNKEL, per germline (reference sequence). The J segment lost 3 bases and the V segment lost 2 bases, leaving 2 bases of the junction unmatched. CDR3 protein: CASSQRGLAEETQYF. CDR3 nucleotide sequence: TGTGCCAGCAGCCAACGGGGACTAGCGGAAGAGACCCAGTACTTC.

The rearrangement links TRBV2 to TRBJ1-1; D perhaps matches TRBD1 (5 bases). The CDR3 spans 15 residues. From germline, CDR1 is SNHLY and CDR2 FYNNEI. The ends were cut back, 6 bases at V and 1 base at J, with 15 bases in the middle. This CDR3 reads CASSFGGTGNTEAFF. DNA for the CDR3: TGTGCCAGCAGCTTCGGGGGAACGGGGAACACTGAAGCTTTCTTT.

The chain couples TRBV13 to TRBJ2-2; D gene uncertain. The germline gives CDR1 PRHDT, CDR2 FYEKMQ (reference sequence). The CDR3 consists of 17 residues. Trimming took 4 bases from V and 0 from J, leaving 15 bases between them. In nucleotides, the CDR3 is TGTGCCAGCAGCTCCCTAAACTTGATCGCGAACACCGGGGAGCTGTTTTTT. Its translation: CASSSLNLIANTGELFF.

The chain links TRBV28 to TRBJ2-1, with 8 bases matching TRBD2. The germline V gene encodes CDR1 MDHEN and CDR2 SYDVKM. V gave up 5 bases and J gave up 0 bases; unmatched junction bases: 9. This CDR3 has 17 residues. The CDR3 nucleotides read TGTGCCAGCAGTACGGCTTTAGCGGGAAGCTCCTACAATGAGCAGTTCTTC. Translation: CASSTALAGSSYNEQFF.